A single sample is the source of the 12 T cell receptor beta chains below, sequenced in a study of shared clonotypes between healthy human individuals. Repertoires were generated with immunoSEQ multiplex PCR, while TCRdb's copy carries only in-frame clones and drops some. The sample carries under 2.5 million clones, roughly 92% recorded once. Sequenced: naive CD4+ T cells from PBMCs. Subset denoted: CD45RA+ positively selected. These receptor sequences come from a man between 18 and 29 years old in good health. Some clones in this sample may be carry-over from other donors' samples.

The chain links TRBV7-2 to TRBJ1-5; D is ambiguous. V lost 1 base, J lost 2 bases, and 9 bases lay in between. CDR1 is SGHTA, CDR2 FQGNSA, per germline. The CDR3 contains 15 residues. The CDR3 protein is CASSLGVEGNQPQHF. The CDR3 bases are TGTGCCAGCAGCTTAGGGGTGGAGGGCAATCAGCCCCAGCATTTT.

A note on this clone: Other DNA variants within this sample encode the same CDR3. The chain joins TRBV5-1 to TRBJ1-1; the D gene is possibly TRBD1 (5 bases). This CDR3 is built from 14 residues. Germline CDR1 SGHRS, CDR2 YFSETQ. V was trimmed by 0 bases and J by 2 bases, leaving 8 bases between them. The chain's CDR3 is CASSLEGRNTEAFF. DNA for the CDR3: TGCGCCAGCAGCTTGGAGGGGCGTAACACTGAAGCTTTCTTT.

The rearrangement links TRBV27 to TRBJ2-3, with 10 bases identical to TRBD1. CDR1 MNHEY and CDR2 SMNVEV come from the germline V gene (reference sequence). The CDR3 covers 17 residues. V lost 2 bases to trimming and J lost 1 base; unmatched junction nucleotides: 6. CDR3: CASSLRDRGDRTDTQYF. DNA of the CDR3: TGTGCCAGCAGTTTAAGGGACAGGGGTGATCGCACAGATACGCAGTATTTT.

The chain uses TRBV19 and TRBJ2-7; 10 nucleotides align to TRBD1. Germline loops: CDR1 LNHDA, CDR2 SQIVND (reference sequence). The CDR3 covers 14 residues. V gave up 7 bases and J gave up 3 bases; unmatched junction bases: 6. CDR3 nucleotide sequence: TGTGCCAGTACCTCGGGACAGGGGCGCTACGAGCAGTACTTC. This translates into CASTSGQGRYEQYF.

The chain links TRBV10-3 to TRBJ1-4; possible D gene TRBD1, 6 bases. The CDR3 length is 12 residues. Trimming took off 5 bases at V and 8 bases at J, with 9 bases between the two ends. Germline-derived CDR1 and CDR2 are ENHRY and SYGVKD. The CDR3 protein is CAISQGWEKLFF. In DNA form, the CDR3 reads TGTGCCATCAGTCAGGGGTGGGAAAAACTGTTTTTT.

The chain couples TRBV28 to TRBJ1-3; D unresolved. The CDR3 extends over 16 amino acids. Germline CDR1 and CDR2: MDHEN and SYDVKM. Trimming removed 4 bases at V and 0 bases at J, with 13 bases between. As DNA, the CDR3 is TGTGCCAGCAGTTCCCCCCGACGGAGCTCTGGAAACACCATATATTTT. This encodes CASSSPRRSSGNTIYF.

This chain links TRBV2 with TRBJ1-2; unclear D gene. V lost 1 base and J 8 bases, leaving 11 bases between the germline ends. Germline CDR1 is SNHLY and CDR2 is FYNNEI. This CDR3 spans 13 amino acids. CDR3 amino acids: CASSEVFYGGYTF. Written as DNA, the CDR3 is TGTGCCAGCAGTGAAGTTTTTTATGGGGGCTACACCTTC.

The gene calls are TRBV28 and TRBJ1-5; D might be TRBD1 (5 bases). The V end lost 3 bases, the J end lost 1 base, and 13 bases lay between the germline ends. This CDR3 is 16 amino acids long. Per germline, CDR1 MDHEN and CDR2 SYDVKM. The CDR3 region has the DNA TGTGCCAGCAGTTTTAAGTCAGGGAGGAGCAATCAGCCCCAGCATTTT. Protein: CASSFKSGRSNQPQHF.

This clone was picked up one time. The chain employs TRBV6-6 and TRBJ1-3, with a tentative D call TRBD1 (5 bases). The CDR3 totals 16 residues. V lost 2 bases and J lost 1, with 12 bases in between. Germline V lookup: CDR1 MNHNY, CDR2 SVGAGI (reference sequence). CDR3 residues: CASSYQQVNSGNTIYF. CDR3 DNA: TGTGCCAGCAGTTACCAACAGGTCAATTCTGGAAACACCATATATTTT.

The rearrangement joins TRBV6-5 to TRBJ2-1; 9 bases fit TRBD2. Germline-derived CDR1 and CDR2 are MNHEY and SVGAGI. This CDR3 has 15 residues. J lost 7 bases, V lost 4 bases, and 8 bases had no gene match. CDR3 amino acids: CASSSRSGGTNEQFF. Here the CDR3 DNA reads TGTGCCAGCAGTTCTAGGAGCGGGGGGACGAATGAGCAGTTCTTC.

The chain is built from TRBV4-1 and TRBJ2-7, with D perhaps TRBD2 (6 bases). V was cut by 0 bases and J by 4 bases, with 13 bases left in between. CDR1 is MGHRA and CDR2 is YSYEKL in the germline V gene. This CDR3 is 15 amino acids long. The CDR3 loop reads CASSQDLAEYYEQYF. The DNA for the CDR3 is TGCGCCAGCAGCCAAGACTTAGCGGAGTATTACGAGCAGTACTTC.

The chain joins TRBV10-3 to TRBJ2-3; perhaps TRBD2 as D (5 bases). Trimming left V 4 bases short and J 6 bases short, with 23 bases between. Germline values: CDR1 ENHRY, CDR2 SYGVKD. This CDR3 has 17 residues. Written as DNA, the CDR3 is TGTGCCATCAGTGCCCAGTGGACTCACGCCGCGATGGATACGCAGTATTTT. The encoded protein is CAISAQWTHAAMDTQYF.